These 19 T cell receptor beta chains were sequenced from one sample in a study of T cell changes during pregnancy in multiple sclerosis. Repertoires were generated with immunoSEQ multiplex PCR, while TCRdb's copy carries only in-frame clones and drops some. Here the sample spans roughly 40,000 clones, more than 80% being singletons. The input for sequencing was CD4+ T cells from peripheral blood mononuclear cells, taken in the third trimester of pregnancy. Source of these receptors: a female donor with multiple sclerosis, enrolled in a pregnancy study.

V and J are TRBV6-1 and TRBJ1-5, with D uncertain. The CDR3 is made up of 13 amino acids. The germline V gene encodes CDR1 MNHNS and CDR2 SASEGT. V was cut by 4 bases and J by 7 bases, with 11 bases left in between. CDR3 loop: CASSGESLQPQHF. In DNA, the CDR3 is TGTGCCAGCAGTGGCGAATCTCTCCAGCCCCAGCATTTT.

This rearrangement joins TRBV5-1 to TRBJ2-5, with 8 nucleotides matching TRBD2. The CDR3 has 15 amino acids. V shed 3 bases, J shed 5 bases, and the junction held 9 bases outside the gene matches. Germline CDR1 reads SGHRS; CDR2 reads YFSETQ. The CDR3 reads CASSSGGGLRETQYF. The CDR3 coding sequence is TGCGCCAGCAGCTCGGGCGGGGGGCTTCGGGAGACCCAGTACTTC.

CDR3 DNA sequence: TGTGCCAGCAGCTCAGAGAGACTAGCGGGGGCCTACGAGCAGTACTTC. Its protein is CASSSERLAGAYEQYF. The chain recombines TRBV7-6 with TRBJ2-7, with 12 bases lining up with TRBD2. The J segment lost 2 bases and the V segment lost 4 bases, leaving 6 bases of the junction unmatched. CDR1 and CDR2 from the germline V gene are SGHVS and FNYEAQ. The length of the CDR3 is 16 residues.

This clone occurred a few times. The J gene is TRBJ1-1, the V gene TRBV12-5, with 8 nucleotides matching TRBD1. With 6 bases clipped from V and 1 base from J, the junction kept 10 bases outside the gene matches. The CDR3 runs 16 residues. Germline assignment: CDR1 LGHNT and CDR2 FRNRAP. Written as DNA, the CDR3 is TGTGCTAGTGGCATCCATTCCGACAGGGGGAACACTGAAGCTTTCTTT. This translates into CASGIHSDRGNTEAFF.

The chain has TRBV7-8 and TRBJ2-1; 11 positions agree with TRBD2. The trim removed 6 bases at V and 1 base at J, leaving 8 bases unmatched. Germline CDR1 and CDR2: SGHVS and FQNEAQ. This CDR3 is 17 amino acids long. CDR3 sequence (DNA): TGTGCCAGCAGGACGAAACTAGCGGGAGTGTCCTACAATGAGCAGTTCTTC. This gives the protein CASRTKLAGVSYNEQFF. Drawing the rest from reference TRBV7-8 and TRBJ2-1, the complete variable domain is GAGVSQSPRYKVAKRGQDVALRCDPISGHVSLFWYQQALGQGPEFLTYFQNEAQLDKSGLPSDRFFAERPEGSVSTLKIQRTQQEDSAVYLCASRTKLAGVSYNEQFFGPGTRLTVL.

This clone has more than one count but fewer than ten. The chain employs TRBV6-1 and TRBJ1-2, with 8 bases aligning to TRBD1. This CDR3 region has 15 residues. The V gene's germline CDR1 is MNHNS and CDR2 SASEGT. Losses at the gene ends were 6 bases for V and 6 bases for J; bases not matched to a gene: 12. The CDR3 loop reads CASRARTGNRNGYTF. The DNA for the CDR3 is TGTGCCAGCAGGGCTCGGACAGGGAACCGGAATGGCTACACCTTC.

This chain connects TRBV6-5 to TRBJ2-7, with 7 bases fitting TRBD1. Losses at the gene ends were 6 bases for V and 2 bases for J; bases not matched to a gene: 4. Germline CDR1 and CDR2: MNHEY and SVGAGI. CDR3 length equals 13 residues. CDR3 nucleotides: TGTGCCAGCAGACAGACAGGGACCTACGAGCAGTACTTC. This gives the protein CASRQTGTYEQYF.

This chain's CDR3 is CASSYSTGRNTEAFF. CDR3 sequence (DNA): TGTGCCAGCAGTTACTCGACAGGGCGGAACACTGAAGCTTTCTTT. The rearrangement joins TRBV6-6 to TRBJ1-1, with TRBD1 matching 7 bases. In germline, CDR1 is MNHNY, CDR2 SVGAGI (reference sequence). The CDR3 is 15 residues long. V shed 0 bases and J 1 base; nucleotides not matched to a gene: 2.

The chain employs TRBV5-1 and TRBJ2-2, with 10 positions matching TRBD1. J was trimmed by 4 bases and V by 6 bases; bases with no gene match: 6. This CDR3 comprises 15 residues. Germline lookup yields CDR1 SGHRS and CDR2 YFSETQ. CDR3 sequence reads: CASTTGGAGTGELFF. CDR3 nucleotides: TGCGCCAGCACGACAGGGGGCGCCGGCACCGGGGAGCTGTTTTTT.

The chain uses TRBV6-4 and TRBJ2-1; TRBD2 aligns across 8 bases. CDR3 length: 13 amino acids. Germline values: CDR1 MRHNA, CDR2 SNTAGT. Trimming took 6 bases from V and 6 from J; bases not matched to a gene: 4. The CDR3 nucleotides are TGTGCCAGCAGCCCCGGGACTAGCAATGAGCAGTTCTTC. It translates to CASSPGTSNEQFF.

The V and J genes are TRBV11-2 and TRBJ2-3; perhaps TRBD2 as D (5 bases). CDR3 size: 12 residues. Trimming pared 1 base from V and 6 bases from J, leaving 5 bases between. From germline, CDR1 is SGHAT and CDR2 FQNNGV. In DNA, the CDR3 is TGTGCCAGCAGCTTAGCGGGGGATACGCAGTATTTT. Its protein is CASSLAGDTQYF. The entire variable domain, with the rest obtained from reference TRBV11-2 and TRBJ2-3, is as follows: EAGVAQSPRYKIIEKRQSVAFWCNPISGHATLYWYQQILGQGPKLLIQFQNNGVVDDSQLPKDRFSAERLKGVDSTLKIQPAKLEDSAVYLCASSLAGDTQYFGPGTRLTVL.

The chain uses TRBV28 and TRBJ2-1, with 7 bases identical to TRBD2. Trimming at V came to 6 bases and at J to 10 bases, leaving 3 bases not matched to a gene. This CDR3 has 11 residues. Germline CDR1 is MDHEN and CDR2 is SYDVKM. The CDR3 loop reads CASRQLAEQFF. CDR3 nucleotides: TGTGCCAGCAGACAACTAGCGGAGCAGTTCTTC. Filled out from reference TRBV28 and TRBJ2-1, the complete variable domain reads DVKVTQSSRYLVKRTGEKVFLECVQDMDHENMFWYRQDPGLGLRLIYFSYDVKMKEKGDIPEGYSVSREKKERFSLILESASTNQTSMYLCASRQLAEQFFGPGTRLTVL.

The genes are TRBV18 and TRBJ2-2; the match to TRBD1 covers 9 bases. CDR1 and CDR2 (germline): KGHSH, LQKENI. The CDR3 contains 15 residues. The V and J ends lost 6 bases and 4 bases, in that order; junction bases with no gene match: 6. The DNA for the CDR3 is TGTGCCAGCTCGAGGACAGGGGAAGTCACCGGGGAGCTGTTTTTT. This codes for CASSRTGEVTGELFF.

The chain is built from TRBV7-2 and TRBJ2-3, with TRBD2 matching 12 bases. After removal of 3 bases from V and 5 bases from J, the junction contained 3 bases not matched to a gene. CDR1 and CDR2 from the germline V gene are SGHTA and FQGNSA. The CDR3 totals 15 residues. The CDR3 bases are TGTGCCAGCAGCTTGACTAGCGGGAGTAGAGATACGCAGTATTTT. This translates into CASSLTSGSRDTQYF.

The chain joins TRBV2 to TRBJ2-1; a possible D gene is TRBD1 (6 bases). This CDR3 comprises 15 residues. V lost 5 bases to trimming and J lost 5 bases, with 16 bases between them. Germline CDR1 and CDR2: SNHLY and FYNNEI. For the CDR3, the DNA is TGTGCCAGCAGTTACAGGGAGAAGGGGAACAATGAGCAGTTCTTC. It translates to CASSYREKGNNEQFF.

The rearrangement links TRBV29-1 to TRBJ1-1, with D uncertain. The V and J ends lost 4 bases and 6 bases respectively, with 9 bases between them. The CDR3 length is 11 residues. The germline CDR1 and CDR2 sequences are SQVTM and ANQGSEA. For the CDR3, the DNA is TGCAGCGTTGTAGTGGGAGCTGAAGCTTTCTTT. Translating it yields CSVVVGAEAFF. The variable domain in full, with the rest retrieved from reference TRBV29-1 and TRBJ1-1, is SAVISQKPSRDICQRGTSLTIQCQVDSQVTMMFWYRQQPGQSLTLIATANQGSEATYESGFVIDKFPISRPNLTFSTLTVSNMSPEDSSIYLCSVVVGAEAFFGQGTRLTVV.

V usage is TRBV5-1 and J usage is TRBJ2-3; a possible D gene is TRBD2 (6 bases). Deletions cut 0 bases from V and 1 base from J, with 9 bases between. The CDR3 runs 15 residues. Germline CDR1 SGHRS, CDR2 YFSETQ. The chain's CDR3 is CASSLGGTRTDTQYF. CDR3 sequence (DNA): TGCGCCAGCAGCTTGGGCGGGACTCGCACAGATACGCAGTATTTT.

The J gene is TRBJ2-3, the V gene TRBV7-2, with 13 nucleotides matching TRBD2. Germline V lookup: CDR1 SGHTA, CDR2 FQGNSA. The CDR3 covers 15 residues. Unmatched junction bases numbered 9, after V lost 5 bases and J lost 10 bases. The CDR3 is CASSPLAGGPLAQYF. CDR3 DNA sequence: TGTGCCAGCAGCCCACTAGCGGGAGGGCCGCTTGCGCAGTATTTT.

The CDR3 DNA follows: TGTGCCACCCTGGACAGGTTGGGCACAGATACGCAGTATTTT. This encodes CATLDRLGTDTQYF. The chain couples TRBV15 to TRBJ2-3, with 7 bases identical to TRBD1. The CDR3 contains 14 residues. Losses at the gene ends were 8 bases for V and 1 base for J; bases not matched to a gene: 6. CDR1 and CDR2 (germline): LNHNV, YYDKDF (reference sequence).